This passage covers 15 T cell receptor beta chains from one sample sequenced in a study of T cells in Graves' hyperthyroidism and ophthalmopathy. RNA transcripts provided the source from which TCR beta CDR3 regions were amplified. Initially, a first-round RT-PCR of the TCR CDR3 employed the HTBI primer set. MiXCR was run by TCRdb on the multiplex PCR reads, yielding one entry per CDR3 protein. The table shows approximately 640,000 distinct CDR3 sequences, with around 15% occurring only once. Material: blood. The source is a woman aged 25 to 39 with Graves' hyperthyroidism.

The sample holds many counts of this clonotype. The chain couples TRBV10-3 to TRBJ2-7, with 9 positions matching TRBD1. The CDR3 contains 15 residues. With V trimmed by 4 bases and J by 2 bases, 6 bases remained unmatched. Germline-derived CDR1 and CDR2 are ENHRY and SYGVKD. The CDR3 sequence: CAISASDRGAYEQYF. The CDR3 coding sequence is TGTGCCATCAGTGCCTCGGACAGGGGTGCCTACGAGCAGTACTTC.

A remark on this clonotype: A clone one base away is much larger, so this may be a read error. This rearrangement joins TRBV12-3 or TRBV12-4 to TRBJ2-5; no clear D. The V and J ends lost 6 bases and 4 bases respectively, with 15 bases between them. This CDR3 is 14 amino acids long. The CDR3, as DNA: TGTGCCAGCAGACTCATGATCCCCCGAGAGACCCAGTACTTC. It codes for CASRLMIPRETQYF.

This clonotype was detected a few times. DNA of the CDR3: TGTGCCAGTAGTATCCGGAGGGGCGGGAAAAAAAACATTCAGTACTTC. Its translation is CASSIRRGGKKNIQYF. V and J are TRBV19 and TRBJ2-4; D is perhaps TRBD2 (6 bases). Trimming removed 3 bases at V and 4 bases at J, with 16 bases between. Germline CDR1 LNHDA, CDR2 SQIVND (reference sequence). CDR3 size: 16 residues.

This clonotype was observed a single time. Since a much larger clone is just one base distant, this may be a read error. The CDR3 reads CASSLAGSRGKQYF. CDR3 nucleotides: TGCGCCAGCAGCTTGGCCGGGTCAAGAGGGAAGCAGTACTTC. The rearrangement uses TRBV5-1 and TRBJ2-7, with D perhaps TRBD2 (5 bases). The germline V gene has CDR1 SGHRS and CDR2 YFSETQ. Trimming pared 0 bases from V and 8 bases from J, leaving 15 bases between. This CDR3 spans 14 amino acids.

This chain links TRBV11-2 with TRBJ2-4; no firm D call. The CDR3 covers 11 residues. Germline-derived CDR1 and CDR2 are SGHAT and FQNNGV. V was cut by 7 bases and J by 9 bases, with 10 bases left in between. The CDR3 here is CASTSSGIQYF. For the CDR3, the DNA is TGTGCCAGCACCTCCTCTGGCATTCAGTACTTC.

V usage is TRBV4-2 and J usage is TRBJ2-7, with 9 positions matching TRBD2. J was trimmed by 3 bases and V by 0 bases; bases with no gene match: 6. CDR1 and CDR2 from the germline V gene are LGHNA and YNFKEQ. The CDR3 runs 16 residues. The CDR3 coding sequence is TGTGCCAGCAGCCAAGATGTAGGGCGGGAGGGCTACGAGCAGTACTTC. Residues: CASSQDVGREGYEQYF.

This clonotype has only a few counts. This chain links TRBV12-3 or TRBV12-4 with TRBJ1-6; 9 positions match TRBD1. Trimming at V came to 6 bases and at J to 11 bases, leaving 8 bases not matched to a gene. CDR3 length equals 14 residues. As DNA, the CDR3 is TGTGCCAGCAGACCAGGACAGGGGACGACACCCCTCCACTTT. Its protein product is CASRPGQGTTPLHF.

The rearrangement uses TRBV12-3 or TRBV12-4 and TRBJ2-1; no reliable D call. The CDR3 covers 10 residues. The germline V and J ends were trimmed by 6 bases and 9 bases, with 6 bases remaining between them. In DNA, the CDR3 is TGTGCCAGCAGCCTTATTGAGCAGTTCTTC. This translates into CASSLIEQFF.

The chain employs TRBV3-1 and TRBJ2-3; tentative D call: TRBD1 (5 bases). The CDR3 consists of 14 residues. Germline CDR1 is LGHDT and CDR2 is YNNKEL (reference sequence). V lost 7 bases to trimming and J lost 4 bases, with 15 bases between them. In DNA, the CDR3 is TGTGCCAGCAACGCAGGGCTCTGGGCAGATACGCAGTATTTT. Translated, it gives CASNAGLWADTQYF.

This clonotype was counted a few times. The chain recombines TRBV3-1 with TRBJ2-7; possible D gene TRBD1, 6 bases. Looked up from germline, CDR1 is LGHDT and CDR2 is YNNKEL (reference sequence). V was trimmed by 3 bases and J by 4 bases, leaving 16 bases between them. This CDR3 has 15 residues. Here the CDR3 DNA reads TGTGCCAGCAGCCACCCCTCGGACAGAATTTACGAGCAGTACTTC. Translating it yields CASSHPSDRIYEQYF.

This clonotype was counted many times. As DNA, the CDR3 is TGTGCCAGCAGTTTAGACAGGGCCCAAGAGACCCAGTACTTC. It codes for CASSLDRAQETQYF. The chain has TRBV12-3 or TRBV12-4 and TRBJ2-5, with TRBD1 as a possible D gene (6 bases). Trimming left V 1 base short and J 1 base short, with 7 bases between. The CDR3 extends over 14 amino acids.

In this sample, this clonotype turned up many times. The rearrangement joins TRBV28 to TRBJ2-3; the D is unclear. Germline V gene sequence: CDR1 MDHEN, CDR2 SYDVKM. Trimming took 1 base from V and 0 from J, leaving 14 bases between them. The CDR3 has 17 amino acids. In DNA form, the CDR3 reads TGTGCCAGCAGTTTATTCGGCGCCGAGAGCAGCACAGATACGCAGTATTTT. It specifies CASSLFGAESSTDTQYF.

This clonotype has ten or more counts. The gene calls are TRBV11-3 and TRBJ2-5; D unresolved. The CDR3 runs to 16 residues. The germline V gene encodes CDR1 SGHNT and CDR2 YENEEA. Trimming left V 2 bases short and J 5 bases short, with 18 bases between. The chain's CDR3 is CASSLRAGALYETQYF. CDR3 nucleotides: TGTGCCAGCAGCTTAAGGGCAGGAGCTTTGTATGAGACCCAGTACTTC. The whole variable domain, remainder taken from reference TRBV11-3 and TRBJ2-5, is EAGVVQSPRYKIIEKKQPVAFWCNPISGHNTLYWYLQNLGQGPELLIRYENEEAVDDSQLPKDRFSAERLKGVDSTLKIQPAELGDSAVYLCASSLRAGALYETQYFGPGTRLLVL.

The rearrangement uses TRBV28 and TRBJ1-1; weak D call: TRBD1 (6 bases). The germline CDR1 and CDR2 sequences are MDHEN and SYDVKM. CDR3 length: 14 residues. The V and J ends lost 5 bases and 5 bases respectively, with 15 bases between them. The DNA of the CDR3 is TGTGCCAGCAGTCCCAGACAGGAGAATACTGAAGCTTTCTTT. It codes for CASSPRQENTEAFF.

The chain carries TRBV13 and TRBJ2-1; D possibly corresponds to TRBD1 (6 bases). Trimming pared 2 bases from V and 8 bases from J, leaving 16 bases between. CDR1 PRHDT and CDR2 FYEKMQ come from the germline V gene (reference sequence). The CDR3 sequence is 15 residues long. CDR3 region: CASSLRGTFSDEQFF. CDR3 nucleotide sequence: TGTGCCAGCAGCTTAAGGGGGACGTTCAGTGATGAGCAGTTCTTC.